Below are 8 T cell receptor beta chains sequenced from a single sample in a study of coeliac disease. The protocol was immunoSEQ multiplex PCR, while the TCRdb copy is restricted to in-frame clones and leaves out a portion. Among under 6,500 clones listed, 55% to 75% were seen once. Sequenced sample: lymphocytes from the gut lamina propria. The receptors come from a man between 65 and 79 years old with active celiac disease.

The V call is TRBV4-2, the J call TRBJ1-2, with a possible D match to TRBD1 (5 bases). Germline V gives CDR1 LGHNA, CDR2 YNFKEQ. Trimming removed 1 base at V and 6 bases at J, with 9 bases between. CDR3 length: 13 residues. This chain's CDR3 is CASSQGREDGYTF. The DNA of the CDR3 is TGTGCCAGCAGCCAAGGCAGGGAGGATGGCTACACCTTC.

The chain employs TRBV7-2 and TRBJ2-7; 7 positions agree with TRBD1. The CDR3 runs 13 residues. Per the germline V gene, CDR1 is SGHTA and CDR2 is FQGNSA. V was pared by 5 bases and J by 4 bases, with 5 bases of the junction left unmatched. The CDR3 nucleotides read TGTGCCAGCAGCAACAGGGGAACGTACGAGCAGTACTTC. This codes for CASSNRGTYEQYF.

This chain connects TRBV6-6 to TRBJ2-5; 8 positions agree with TRBD1. The CDR3 is 15 residues long. The V segment lost 5 bases and the J segment 7 bases; nucleotides outside the gene matches: 12. Germline V gives CDR1 MNHNY, CDR2 SVGAGI (reference sequence). The CDR3 spells CASSRQGPQTGTQYF. CDR3 coding DNA: TGTGCCAGCAGTCGACAGGGGCCACAAACAGGGACCCAGTACTTC.

The V call is TRBV9, the J call TRBJ1-1, with D perhaps matching TRBD1 (6 bases). CDR1 is SGDLS and CDR2 is YYNGEE in the germline V gene. There are 16 residues in the CDR3. Trimming left V 0 bases short and J 0 bases short, with 12 bases between. The CDR3, as DNA: TGTGCCAGCAGCGTAGGTTCAGGGGCTATGAACACTGAAGCTTTCTTT. Translation: CASSVGSGAMNTEAFF. Full variable domain (outside the CDR3, taken from reference TRBV9 and TRBJ1-1): DSGVTQTPKHLITATGQRVTLRCSPRSGDLSVYWYQQSLDQGLQFLIQYYNGEERAKGNILERFSAQQFPDLHSELNLSSLELGDSALYFCASSVGSGAMNTEAFFGQGTRLTVV.

V and J are TRBV28 and TRBJ2-3, with TRBD2 identical over 9 bases. CDR3 length: 16 amino acids. Trimming took 1 base from V and 7 from J; bases not matched to a gene: 9. Germline CDR1 and CDR2: MDHEN and SYDVKM. The CDR3 nucleotides read TGTGCCAGCAGTTTATCTCCTAGCGGGAATACAAATACGCAGTATTTT. It codes for CASSLSPSGNTNTQYF. The variable domain in full, completed from reference TRBV28 and TRBJ2-3, reads DVKVTQSSRYLVKRTGEKVFLECVQDMDHENMFWYRQDPGLGLRLIYFSYDVKMKEKGDIPEGYSVSREKKERFSLILESASTNQTSMYLCASSLSPSGNTNTQYFGPGTRLTVL.

The V gene is TRBV19, the J gene TRBJ2-7, with D possibly TRBD1 on 6 matching bases. Germline loops: CDR1 LNHDA, CDR2 SQIVND (reference sequence). This CDR3 has 14 residues. V dropped 5 bases and J dropped 3 bases, with 14 bases sitting between them. CDR3 sequence (DNA): TGTGCCAGTAGTGGTTCAGGGGTGGGCTACGAGCAGTACTTC. Its protein product is CASSGSGVGYEQYF.

The J gene is TRBJ2-3, the V gene TRBV2, with D possibly TRBD2 on 5 matching bases. The V gene's germline CDR1 is SNHLY and CDR2 FYNNEI. Trimming cost V 4 bases and J 2 bases, with 10 bases left between them. This CDR3 comprises 14 residues. The CDR3 here is CASSVRGSTDTQYF. CDR3 nucleotide sequence: TGTGCCAGCAGTGTGCGAGGGTCCACAGATACGCAGTATTTT.

CDR3 loop: CASSHRGGGTSNEQFF. In DNA form, the CDR3 reads TGTGCCAGCAGTCACCGGGGCGGGGGAACATCGAATGAGCAGTTCTTC. The chain joins TRBV7-3 to TRBJ2-1, with 7 bases aligning to TRBD2. Germline trimming cut 6 bases from V and 7 bases from J; bases unmatched to any gene: 15. The CDR3 has 16 residues. Germline V lookup: CDR1 SGHTA, CDR2 FQGTGA.